Below are 12 T cell receptor beta chains sequenced from a single sample in a study of blood T cell repertoires in COVID-19. The repertoire was sequenced with immunoSEQ multiplex PCR; TCRdb's copy has only in-frame clones and lacks some. The sample has 98,000 or so clones; less than 75% are singletons. The sequencing input was peripheral blood. These receptors were obtained from a middle-aged woman with acute or convalescent COVID-19.

Only one count was recorded for this clone. This chain joins TRBV30 and TRBJ1-1; no clear D. Per the germline V gene, CDR1 is GTSNPN and CDR2 is SVGIG (reference sequence). The ends were cut back, 2 bases at V and 5 bases at J, with 12 bases in the middle. The CDR3 runs to 13 residues. CDR3 region: CAWSRLDSTEAFF. CDR3 nucleotide sequence: TGTGCCTGGAGTCGTTTAGATTCTACTGAAGCTTTCTTT.

J is TRBJ2-7 and V is TRBV5-4, with 8 bases matching TRBD2. Germline V gene data show CDR1 as SGHNT and CDR2 as YYREEE (reference sequence). Trimming cost V 4 bases and J 4 bases; bases outside gene matches: 7. The CDR3 covers 14 residues. The CDR3 DNA reads TGTGCCAGCAGCCTTAGCGGGGCCCAATACGAGCAGTACTTC. Its translation: CASSLSGAQYEQYF.

This clone was counted once. The V call is TRBV4-2, the J call TRBJ2-7; D may be TRBD2 (5 bases). The CDR3 loop spans 15 amino acids. Looked up from germline, CDR1 is LGHNA and CDR2 is YNFKEQ. With 0 bases removed from V and 7 bases from J, the gap between germline ends came to 16 bases. CDR3 amino acids: CASSQEYSGSREQYF. In nucleotides, the CDR3 is TGTGCCAGCAGCCAAGAATATTCGGGGTCGAGGGAGCAGTACTTC.

The chain is built from TRBV15 and TRBJ2-3, with D maybe TRBD1 (6 bases). CDR1 and CDR2 from the germline V gene are LNHNV and YYDKDF (reference sequence). This CDR3 has 14 residues. Trimming took 3 bases from V and 6 from J, leaving 13 bases between them. The CDR3 DNA sequence: TGTGCCACCAGCAGGGGGACACTCTCGGATACGCAGTATTTT. As protein: CATSRGTLSDTQYF. Combining the CDR3 with reference TRBV15 and TRBJ2-3 gives the whole variable domain DAMVIQNPRYQVTQFGKPVTLSCSQTLNHNVMYWYQQKSSQAPKLLFHYYDKDFNNEADTPDNFQSRRPNTSFCFLDIRSPGLGDTAMYLCATSRGTLSDTQYFGPGTRLTVL.

The V and J genes are TRBV15 and TRBJ2-1; 8 nucleotides align to TRBD1. The CDR3 is 16 residues long. Germline CDR1 LNHNV, CDR2 YYDKDF (reference sequence). With 2 bases clipped from V and 8 bases from J, the junction kept 11 bases outside the gene matches. The CDR3 reads CATSRRSTGGGDEQFF. For the CDR3, the DNA is TGTGCCACCAGCAGACGAAGTACAGGGGGTGGCGATGAGCAGTTCTTC.

This clone was detected a few times. The gene calls are TRBV5-1 and TRBJ2-7; D gene ambiguous. The CDR3 spans 14 residues. The germline V gene has CDR1 SGHRS and CDR2 YFSETQ. V was clipped by 0 bases and J by 0 bases, with 7 bases between them. Written as DNA, the CDR3 is TGCGCCAGCAGCTTGGAAAGGAGCTCCTACGAGCAGTACTTC. This encodes CASSLERSSYEQYF.

The rearrangement uses TRBV19 and TRBJ1-1; 7 nucleotides agree with TRBD1. Germline V CDR1 and CDR2: LNHDA, SQIVND (reference sequence). CDR3 length equals 14 residues. V lost 7 bases to trimming and J lost 3 bases; unmatched junction nucleotides: 8. The CDR3 region has the DNA TGTGCCAGTAAAAGGGGACAGTTGGACACTGAAGCTTTCTTT. Its protein product is CASKRGQLDTEAFF.

The rearrangement joins TRBV2 to TRBJ1-4; D remains unclear. The CDR3 consists of 12 residues. Germline V gene sequence: CDR1 SNHLY, CDR2 FYNNEI. V was trimmed by 7 bases and J by 7 bases, leaving 10 bases between them. The CDR3 here is CASTQEGEKLFF. In DNA, the CDR3 is TGTGCCAGCACCCAGGAGGGTGAAAAACTGTTTTTT.

The V and J genes are TRBV5-5 and TRBJ2-1; D is unclear. Germline CDR1 SGHKS, CDR2 YYEKEE (reference sequence). The V gene lost 0 bases and the J gene lost 0 bases, with 4 bases spanning the gap. The CDR3 contains 14 residues. The CDR3 nucleotides read TGTGCCAGCAGCTTGGCGAGCTCCTACAATGAGCAGTTCTTC. Residues: CASSLASSYNEQFF.

The chain couples TRBV7-2 to TRBJ1-6, with D uncertain. The germline V gene has CDR1 SGHTA and CDR2 FQGNSA. Trimming cost V 3 bases and J 0 bases, with 6 bases left between them. The CDR3 spans 15 residues. Here the CDR3 DNA reads TGTGCCAGCAGCTTCGGGAACTCCTATAATTCACCCCTCCACTTT. Translating gives CASSFGNSYNSPLHF.

V gene TRBV3-1 (or the pseudogene TRBV3-2) combines with J gene TRBJ2-7; tentative D call: TRBD2 (6 bases). The CDR3 is 16 residues long. Germline V CDR1 and CDR2: LGHDT, YNNKEL (reference sequence). V dropped 4 bases and J dropped 5 bases, with 21 bases sitting between them. Here the CDR3 DNA reads TGTGCCAGCAGCCCCCTCTCGGGGGTGGCCTCTCACGAGCAGTACTTC. Its translation: CASSPLSGVASHEQYF.

At least ten counts were recorded for this clone. The CDR3 sequence is CASSELGLAGGEQYF. CDR3 DNA sequence: TGTGCCAGCAGTGAACTCGGACTAGCGGGGGGGGAGCAGTATTTT. This rearrangement joins TRBV2 to TRBJ2-3; 15 bases match TRBD2. Losses at the gene ends were 2 bases for V and 11 bases for J; bases not matched to a gene: 5. Germline lookup yields CDR1 SNHLY and CDR2 FYNNEI. CDR3 length equals 15 residues.